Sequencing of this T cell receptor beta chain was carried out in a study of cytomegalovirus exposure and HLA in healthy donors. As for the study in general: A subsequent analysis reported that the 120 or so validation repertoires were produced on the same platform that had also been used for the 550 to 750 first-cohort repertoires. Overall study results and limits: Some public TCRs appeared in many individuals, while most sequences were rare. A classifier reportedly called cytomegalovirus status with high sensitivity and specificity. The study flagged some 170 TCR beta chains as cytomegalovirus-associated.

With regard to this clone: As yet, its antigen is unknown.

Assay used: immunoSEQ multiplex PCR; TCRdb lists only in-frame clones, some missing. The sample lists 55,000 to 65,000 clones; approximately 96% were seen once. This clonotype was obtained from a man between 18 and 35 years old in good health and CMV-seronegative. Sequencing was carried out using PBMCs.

DNA for the CDR3: TGTGCCAGCACTCCTCCGAGGTACTCTGAAGCTTTCTTT. The encoded protein is CASTPPRYSEAFF. This chain uses TRBV7-9 with TRBJ1-1; D gene ambiguous. The CDR3 has 13 amino acids. Germline lookup yields CDR1 SEHNR and CDR2 FQNEAQ (reference sequence). Trimming removed 7 bases at V and 6 bases at J, with 15 bases between.